This T cell receptor (beta chain) stems from a study of T cell responses to AZD1222 COVID-19 vaccine. Across the study: Pooled in the analysis were second doses at about 4 or about 12 weeks.

Only in-frame clones appear in the TCRdb table, and some are missing; sequencing was by immunoSEQ multiplex PCR. Here the sample spans about 120,000 clones, 92% being singletons. To note about this clone: Its antigen is still unknown.

The CDR3 is made up of 17 amino acids. Unmatched junction bases numbered 5, after V lost 2 bases and J lost 4 bases. CDR1 KGHDR and CDR2 SFDVKD come from the germline V gene. Study-wide results and caveats: Among spike-specific TCRs, nearly half reportedly target unmutated variant regions. Donors, mostly white British, included more females; clonal diversity was possibly underestimated.

This TCR was sampled from an adult in good health. V is TRBV24-1 and J is TRBJ2-2; 11 nucleotides align to TRBD2. This specimen consisted of peripheral blood, obtained on day 0 of AZD1222 vaccination. As DNA, the CDR3 is TGTGCCACCAGTGATTCCGGGACTAGCGGTCTCACCGGGGAGCTGTTTTTT. Encoded protein: CATSDSGTSGLTGELFF.